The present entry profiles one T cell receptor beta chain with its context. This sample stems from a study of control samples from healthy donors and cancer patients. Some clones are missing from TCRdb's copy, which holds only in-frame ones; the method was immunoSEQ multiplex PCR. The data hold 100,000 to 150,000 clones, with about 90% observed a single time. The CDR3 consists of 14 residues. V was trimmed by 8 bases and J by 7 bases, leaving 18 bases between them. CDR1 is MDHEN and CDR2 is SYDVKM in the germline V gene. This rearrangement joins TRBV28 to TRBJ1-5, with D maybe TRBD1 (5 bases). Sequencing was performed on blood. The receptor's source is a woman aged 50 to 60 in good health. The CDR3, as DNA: TGTGCCAGCTCACTGCCAGGGTTGTCACAGCCCCAGCATTTT. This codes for CASSLPGLSQPQHF.